This T cell receptor (beta chain) emerged from a study of T cells expressing NK-cell markers. For each CDR3 protein, TCRdb gives one entry from its re-call of the 5' RACE reads, without DNA. The record lists some 390,000 distinct CDR3 sequences, of which the ten most abundant hold over 8.5%. Germline CDR1 and CDR2: SNHLY and FYNNEI. This CDR3 comprises 12 residues. The J gene is TRBJ2-1, the V gene TRBV2. The TCR comes from a woman between 45 and 65 years old in good health. Sequencing used blood T cells: a sorted CD56 or NKG2C T cell subset, CD4+ or CD8+ T cells, or bulk PBMC T cells (not recorded which). The CDR3 region is CASRSVYNEQFF.